The entry that follows covers one T cell receptor (beta chain) sequence. TCRdb passed the 5' RACE reads through MiXCR, listing each CDR3 protein once. Counted here are 350,000 to 400,000 distinct CDR3 sequences, roughly 31% occurring once; the ten biggest clones make up 6.1%. Trimming took off 3 bases at V and 2 bases at J, with 8 bases between the two ends. CDR1 is SGHTA and CDR2 is FQGNSA in the germline V gene. The CDR3 covers 14 residues. This sample is drawn from a study of identical twins' blood T cells. The sequenced sample was PBMCs. The V gene is TRBV7-2, the J gene TRBJ2-1; D is unclear. This TCR was sampled from a woman aged 18 to 49 in good health. The CDR3 DNA sequence: TGTGCCAGCAGCTTGGACCCTACCTACAATGAGCAGTTCTTC. This gives the protein CASSLDPTYNEQFF.